Presented here are 9 T cell receptor delta chains from one specimen sequenced in a study of gamma delta lymphoproliferative disorders and STAT genes. PBMCs from patients and controls supplied the genomic DNA for sequencing. TCRdb re-called the multiplex PCR reads using CATT. The table records 150 or so delta-chain clones, approximately 4.4% of them present only once. Sequenced: blood. The receptors derive from a human donor with gamma-delta T-cell large granular lymphocyte leukemia.

The J gene is TRDJ3; the V gene was not called; the table's TRDD3 call for D was not verified on the DNA. The CDR3 is 18 residues long. The CDR3 loop reads CACDSTGEISWDTRQMFF. CDR3 nucleotide sequence: TGTGCCTGTGACTCTACTGGGGAGATCTCCTGGGACACCCGACAGATGTTTTTC.

This clone has more than one count but fewer than ten. The translation of this DNA and the TCRdb protein of a much larger clone differ at residue 16, probably owing to a read error; the protein shown here is translated from the DNA. The chain combines TRDV2 with TRDJ3, with 13 bases identical to TRDD3. Germline CDR1 is GEAIGNYY and CDR2 is EKD. CDR3 size: 21 residues. V lost 0 bases, J lost 12 bases, and 19 bases stayed unmatched. The CDR3 coding sequence is TGTGCCTGTGACACCTTACTGGGGGATACGGAGGACTCCTGGGACTTCCGACAGATGTTTTTC. Translating gives CACDTLLGDTEDSWDFRQMFF.

This clone qualifies as medium-sized. This likely reflects a read error, since a far larger clone is one base away. The chain joins TRDV2 to TRDJ3, with 13 bases lining up with TRDD3. Germline CDR1 and CDR2: GEAIGNYY and EKD. This CDR3 has 21 residues. The CDR3 DNA is TGTGCCTGTGACACCCTACTGGGGGATACGGAGGACTCCTGGGGCACCCGACAGATGTTTTTC. It is translated as CACDTLLGDTEDSWGTRQMFF.

This clone is hyperexpanded by share. Being one base from a much bigger clone, this may be a read error. Additional DNA sequences in this sample encode the identical CDR3. This chain links TRDV2 with TRDJ1; 13 nucleotides align to TRDD3. Losses at the gene ends were 0 bases for V and 0 bases for J; bases not matched to a gene: 9. CDR3 size: 19 residues. CDR1 is GEAIGNYY, CDR2 EKD, per germline. CDR3 in DNA: TGTGCCTGTGACACCCTACTGGGGGATACGCGTAGTAACACCGATAAACTCATCTTT. Protein sequence: CACDTLLGDTRSNTDKLIF.

Within the sample, this clone is medium-sized. It differs at one base from a far larger clone, so likely a read error. V and J are TRDV2 and TRDJ3; 13 nucleotides line up with TRDD3. Germline loops: CDR1 GEAIGNYY, CDR2 EKD. Losses at the gene ends were 0 bases for V and 0 bases for J; bases not matched to a gene: 7. The length of the CDR3 is 21 residues. CDR3 sequence reads: CACDTPLGDTEDSWDTRQMFF. CDR3 sequence (DNA): TGTGCCTGTGACACCCCACTGGGGGATACGGAGGACTCCTGGGACACCCGACAGATGTTTTTC.

In this sample, this clone turned up a few times. TCRdb's protein for this DNA is that of a much larger clone and differs from the translation at residues 4 and 16, likely a read error; the protein shown is the DNA translation. V and J are TRDV2 and TRDJ3, with 13 nucleotides matching TRDD3. CDR3 length: 21 amino acids. Germline V gene data show CDR1 as GEAIGNYY and CDR2 as EKD. The CDR3 loop is CACETLLGDTEDSWDSRQMFF. The DNA for the CDR3 is TGTGCCTGTGAAACCCTACTGGGGGATACGGAGGACTCCTGGGACTCCCGACAGATGTTTTTC.

Relative to its sample, this clone is medium-sized. With a far larger clone one base away, a read error is the likely cause. The chain recombines TRDV2 with TRDJ1, with 13 bases aligning to TRDD3. The CDR3 spans 19 residues. CDR1 and CDR2 (germline): GEAIGNYY, EKD. CDR3 sequence: CAYDTLLGDTRSNTDKLIF. The CDR3 bases are TGTGCCTATGACACCTTACTGGGGGATACGCGTAGTAACACCGATAAACTCATCTTT.

This clone is labeled medium-sized. A far larger clone lies a single base away; this is likely a read error. V is TRDV2 and J is TRDJ1; 13 bases fit TRDD3. The CDR3 consists of 19 residues. J gave up 0 bases and V 2 bases, and 11 bases lay outside the gene matches. CDR1 and CDR2 (germline): GEAIGNYY, EKD. CDR3: CACDILLGDTRSNTDKLIF. Here the CDR3 DNA reads TGTGCCTGTGACATCTTACTGGGGGATACGCGTAGTAACACCGATAAACTCATCTTT.

The chain uses TRDV1 and TRDJ1; 9 bases fit TRDD3. Losses at the gene ends were 0 bases for V and 2 bases for J; bases not matched to a gene: 28. In germline, CDR1 is TSWWSYY, CDR2 QGS. The CDR3 is 24 amino acids. The chain's CDR3 is CALGELANSYWGTGLPHPTDKLIF. The CDR3 nucleotides read TGTGCTCTTGGGGAACTAGCAAACTCGTACTGGGGGACGGGTCTGCCCCACCCGACCGATAAACTCATCTTT.